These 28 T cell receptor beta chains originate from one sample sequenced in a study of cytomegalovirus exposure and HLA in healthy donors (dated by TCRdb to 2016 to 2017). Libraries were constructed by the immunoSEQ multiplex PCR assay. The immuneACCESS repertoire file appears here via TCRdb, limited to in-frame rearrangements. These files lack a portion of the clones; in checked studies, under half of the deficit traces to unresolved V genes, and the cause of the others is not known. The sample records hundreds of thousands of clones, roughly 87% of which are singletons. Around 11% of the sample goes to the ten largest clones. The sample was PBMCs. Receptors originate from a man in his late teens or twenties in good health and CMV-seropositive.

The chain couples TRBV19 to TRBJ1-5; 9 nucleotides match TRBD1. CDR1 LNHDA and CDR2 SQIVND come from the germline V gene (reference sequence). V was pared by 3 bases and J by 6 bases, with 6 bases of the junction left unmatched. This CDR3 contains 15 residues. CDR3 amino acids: CASSIDWTGVQPQHF. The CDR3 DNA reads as TGTGCCAGTAGTATCGATTGGACAGGGGTTCAGCCCCAGCATTTT.

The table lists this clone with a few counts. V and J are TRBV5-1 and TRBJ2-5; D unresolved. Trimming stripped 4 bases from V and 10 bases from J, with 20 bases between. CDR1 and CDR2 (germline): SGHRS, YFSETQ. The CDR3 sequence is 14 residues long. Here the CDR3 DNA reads TGCGCCAGCAGCCCCCAGCCGGACCACGGAGTCCAGTACTTC. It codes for CASSPQPDHGVQYF.

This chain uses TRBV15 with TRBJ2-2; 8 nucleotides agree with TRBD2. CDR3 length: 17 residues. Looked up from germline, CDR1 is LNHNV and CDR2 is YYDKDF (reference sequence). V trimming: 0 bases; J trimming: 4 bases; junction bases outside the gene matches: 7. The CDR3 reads CATSRERAGDRTGELFF. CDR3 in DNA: TGTGCCACCAGCAGAGAAAGAGCGGGAGACCGCACCGGGGAGCTGTTTTTT.

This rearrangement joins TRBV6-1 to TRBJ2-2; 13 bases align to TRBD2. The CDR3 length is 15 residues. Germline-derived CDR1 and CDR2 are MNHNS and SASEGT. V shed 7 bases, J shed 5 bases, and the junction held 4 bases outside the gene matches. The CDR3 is CASTALAGGTGELFF. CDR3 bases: TGTGCCAGCACCGCACTAGCGGGAGGGACCGGGGAGCTGTTTTTT.

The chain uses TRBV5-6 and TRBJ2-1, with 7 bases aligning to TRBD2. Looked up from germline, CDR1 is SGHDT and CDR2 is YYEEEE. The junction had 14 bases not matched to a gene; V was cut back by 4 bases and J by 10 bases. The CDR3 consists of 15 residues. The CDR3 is CASSKAAGPPREQFF. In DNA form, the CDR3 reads TGTGCCAGCAGCAAGGCAGCGGGACCCCCTAGGGAGCAGTTCTTC.

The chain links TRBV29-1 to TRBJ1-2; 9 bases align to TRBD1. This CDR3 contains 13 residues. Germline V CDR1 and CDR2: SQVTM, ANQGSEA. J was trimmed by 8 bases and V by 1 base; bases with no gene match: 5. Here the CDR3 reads CSVEAGTGQGYTF. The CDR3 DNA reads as TGCAGCGTTGAAGCCGGGACAGGGCAAGGCTACACCTTC.

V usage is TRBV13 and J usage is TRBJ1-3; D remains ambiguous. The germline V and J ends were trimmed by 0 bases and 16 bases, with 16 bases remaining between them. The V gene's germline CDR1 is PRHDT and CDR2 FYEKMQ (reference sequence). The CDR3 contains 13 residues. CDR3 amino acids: CASSLGEEPSIYF. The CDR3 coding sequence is TGTGCCAGCAGCTTAGGAGAAGAACCTTCAATTTATTTT.

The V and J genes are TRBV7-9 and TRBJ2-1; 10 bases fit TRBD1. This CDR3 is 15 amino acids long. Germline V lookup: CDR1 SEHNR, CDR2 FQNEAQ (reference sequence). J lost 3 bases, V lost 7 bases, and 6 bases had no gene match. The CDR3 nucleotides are TGTGCCAGCATACAAGGGACAGGGGTCTACAATGAGCAGTTCTTC. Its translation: CASIQGTGVYNEQFF.

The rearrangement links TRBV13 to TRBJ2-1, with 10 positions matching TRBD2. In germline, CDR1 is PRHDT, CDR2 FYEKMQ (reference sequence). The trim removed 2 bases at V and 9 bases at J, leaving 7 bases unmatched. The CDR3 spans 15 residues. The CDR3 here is CASSLPAGGPGEQFF. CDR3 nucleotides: TGTGCCAGCAGCTTACCAGCGGGAGGGCCCGGTGAGCAGTTCTTC.

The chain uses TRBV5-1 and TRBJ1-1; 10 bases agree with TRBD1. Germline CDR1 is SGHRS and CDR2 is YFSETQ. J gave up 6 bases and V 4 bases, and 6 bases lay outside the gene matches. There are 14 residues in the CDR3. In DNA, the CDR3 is TGCGCCAGCAGCAGGGGACAGGGGCTCCCTGAAGCTTTCTTT. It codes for CASSRGQGLPEAFF.

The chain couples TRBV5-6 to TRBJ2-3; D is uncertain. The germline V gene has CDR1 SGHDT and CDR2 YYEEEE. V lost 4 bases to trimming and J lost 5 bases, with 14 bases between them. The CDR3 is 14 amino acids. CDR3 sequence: CASSPGPLKDTQYF. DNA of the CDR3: TGTGCCAGCAGCCCGGGTCCTCTCAAAGATACGCAGTATTTT.

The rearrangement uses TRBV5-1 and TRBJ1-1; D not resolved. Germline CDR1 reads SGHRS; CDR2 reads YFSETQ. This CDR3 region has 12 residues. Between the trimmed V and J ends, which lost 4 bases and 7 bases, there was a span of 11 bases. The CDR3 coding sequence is TGCGCCAGCAGCCTGGTGGGAGGTGAAGCTTTCTTT. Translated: CASSLVGGEAFF.

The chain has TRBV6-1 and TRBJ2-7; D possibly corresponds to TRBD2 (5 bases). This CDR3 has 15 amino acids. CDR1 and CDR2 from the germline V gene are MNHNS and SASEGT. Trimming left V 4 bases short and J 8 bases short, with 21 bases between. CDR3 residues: CASSVSDSWIYKQYF. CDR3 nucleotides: TGTGCCAGCAGTGTTTCGGACTCATGGATTTACAAGCAGTACTTC.

CDR3 in DNA: TGCGCCAGCAGCCAAGGTGACAGGATTAACACCGGGGAGCTGTTTTTT. Translated, it gives CASSQGDRINTGELFF. The V gene is TRBV4-1, the J gene TRBJ2-2, with D perhaps TRBD1 (6 bases). Trimming took off 1 base at V and 2 bases at J, with 11 bases between the two ends. Germline values: CDR1 MGHRA, CDR2 YSYEKL. CDR3 length equals 16 residues.

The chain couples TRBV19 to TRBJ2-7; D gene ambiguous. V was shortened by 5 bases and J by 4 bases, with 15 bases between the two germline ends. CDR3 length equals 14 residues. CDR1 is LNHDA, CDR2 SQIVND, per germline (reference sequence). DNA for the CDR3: TGTGCCAGTAGTTCGAGGATTGGGTATTACGAGCAGTACTTC. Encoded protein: CASSSRIGYYEQYF. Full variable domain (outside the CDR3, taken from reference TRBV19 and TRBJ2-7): DGGITQSPKYLFRKEGQNVTLSCEQNLNHDAMYWYRQDPGQGLRLIYYSQIVNDFQKGDIAEGYSVSREKKESFPLTVTSAQKNPTAFYLCASSSRIGYYEQYFGPGTRLTVT.

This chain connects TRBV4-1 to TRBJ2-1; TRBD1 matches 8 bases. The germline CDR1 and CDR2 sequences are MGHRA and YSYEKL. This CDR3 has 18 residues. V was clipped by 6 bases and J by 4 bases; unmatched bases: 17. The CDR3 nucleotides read TGCGCCAGCAGTTCCAGGGGGCGCTCAGGGTGGGAATACAATGAGCAGTTCTTC. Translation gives CASSSRGRSGWEYNEQFF.

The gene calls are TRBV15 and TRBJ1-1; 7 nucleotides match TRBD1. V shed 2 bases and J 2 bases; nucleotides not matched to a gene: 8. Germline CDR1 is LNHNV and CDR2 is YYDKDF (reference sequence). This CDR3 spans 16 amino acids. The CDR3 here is CATSRWTGNLNTEAFF. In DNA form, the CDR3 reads TGTGCCACCAGCAGATGGACAGGAAACCTTAACACTGAAGCTTTCTTT.

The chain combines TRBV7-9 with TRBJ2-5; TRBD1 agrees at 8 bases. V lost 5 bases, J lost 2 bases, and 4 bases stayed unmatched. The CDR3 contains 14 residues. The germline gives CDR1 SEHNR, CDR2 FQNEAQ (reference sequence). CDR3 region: CASSLRTGQETQYF. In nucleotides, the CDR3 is TGTGCCAGCAGCCTACGGACAGGGCAAGAGACCCAGTACTTC.

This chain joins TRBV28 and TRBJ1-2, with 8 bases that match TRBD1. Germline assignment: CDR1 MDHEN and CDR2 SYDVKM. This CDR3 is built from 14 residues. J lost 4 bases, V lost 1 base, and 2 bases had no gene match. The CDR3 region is CASSLSGTGYGYTF. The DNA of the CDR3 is TGTGCCAGCAGTTTATCCGGGACAGGCTATGGCTACACCTTC.

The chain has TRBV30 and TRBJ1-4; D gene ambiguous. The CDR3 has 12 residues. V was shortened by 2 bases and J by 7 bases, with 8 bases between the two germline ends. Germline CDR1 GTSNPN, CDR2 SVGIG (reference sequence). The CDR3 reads CAWSLDVEKLFF. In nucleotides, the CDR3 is TGTGCCTGGAGTCTAGATGTTGAAAAACTGTTTTTT.

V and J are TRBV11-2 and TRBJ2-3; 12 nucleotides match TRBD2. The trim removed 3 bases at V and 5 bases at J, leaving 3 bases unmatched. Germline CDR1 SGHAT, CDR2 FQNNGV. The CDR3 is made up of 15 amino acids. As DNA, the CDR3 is TGTGCCAGCAGCTTCCCGGGACTAGCGGGAGATACGCAGTATTTT. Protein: CASSFPGLAGDTQYF.

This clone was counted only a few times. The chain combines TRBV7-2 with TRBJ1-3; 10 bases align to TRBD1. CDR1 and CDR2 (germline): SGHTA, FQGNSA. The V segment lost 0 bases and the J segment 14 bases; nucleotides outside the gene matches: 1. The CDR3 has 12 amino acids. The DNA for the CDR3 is TGTGCCAGCAGCTTAGCGGGGACAGGGGTATATTTT. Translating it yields CASSLAGTGVYF.

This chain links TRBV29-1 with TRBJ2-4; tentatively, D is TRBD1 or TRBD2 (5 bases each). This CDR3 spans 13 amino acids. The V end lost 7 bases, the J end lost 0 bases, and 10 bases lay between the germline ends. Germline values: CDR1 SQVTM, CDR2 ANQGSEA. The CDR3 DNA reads TGCAGCGCCGAGGGGATAGCCAAAAACATTCAGTACTTC. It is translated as CSAEGIAKNIQYF.

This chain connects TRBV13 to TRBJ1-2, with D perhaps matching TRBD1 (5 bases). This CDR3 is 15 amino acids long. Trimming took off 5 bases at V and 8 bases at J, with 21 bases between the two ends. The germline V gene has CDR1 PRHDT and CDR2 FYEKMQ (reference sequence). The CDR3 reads CASSPRGRITEGYTF. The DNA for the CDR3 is TGTGCCAGCAGCCCCCGGGGCAGGATCACGGAGGGCTACACCTTC.

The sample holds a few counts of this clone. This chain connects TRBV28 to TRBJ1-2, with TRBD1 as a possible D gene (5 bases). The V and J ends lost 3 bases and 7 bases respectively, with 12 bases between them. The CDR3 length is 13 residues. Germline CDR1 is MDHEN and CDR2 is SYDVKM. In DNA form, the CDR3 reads TGTGCCAGCAGTTTCCCAGGGTTAGGTGGCTACACCTTC. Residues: CASSFPGLGGYTF.

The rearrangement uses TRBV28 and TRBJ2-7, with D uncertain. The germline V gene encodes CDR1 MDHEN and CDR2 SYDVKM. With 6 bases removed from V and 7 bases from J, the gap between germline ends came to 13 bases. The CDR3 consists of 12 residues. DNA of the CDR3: TGTGCCAGCAGCAGTCTCATGGGGGAGCAGTACTTC. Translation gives CASSSLMGEQYF.

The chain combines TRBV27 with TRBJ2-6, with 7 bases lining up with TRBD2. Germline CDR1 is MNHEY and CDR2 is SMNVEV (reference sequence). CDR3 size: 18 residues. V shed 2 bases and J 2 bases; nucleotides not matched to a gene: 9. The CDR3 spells CASSLAPFGGAGANVLTF. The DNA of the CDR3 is TGTGCCAGCAGTTTAGCCCCCTTTGGGGGGGCTGGGGCCAACGTCCTGACTTTC.

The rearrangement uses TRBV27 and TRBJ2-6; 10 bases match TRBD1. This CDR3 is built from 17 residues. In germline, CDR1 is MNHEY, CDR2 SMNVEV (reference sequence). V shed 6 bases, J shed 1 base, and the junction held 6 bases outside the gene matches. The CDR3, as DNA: TGTGCCAGCAGGTCCGGGACAGGGGCTTCTGGGGCCAACGTCCTGACTTTC. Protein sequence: CASRSGTGASGANVLTF.